Shown below are 21 T cell receptor beta chains from a single sample sequenced in a study of spatial heterogeneity in lung cancer. This sample's time point: sample taken at primary tumor resection. Whole RNA, isolated from tumor, nontumor lung or frozen PBMC, was sequenced without prior sorting. Via MiXCR, TCRdb re-called the 5' RACE reads, giving one row per CDR3 protein. The sample has 9,500 to 15,000 distinct CDR3 sequences; approximately 6.2% are singletons. This specimen was normal lung tissue next to the tumor, taken at surgery. Receptors originate from a male donor with early-stage non-small cell lung cancer.

This clonotype occurred many times. This beta chain is a stray sequence in a library constructed for alpha chains; its clone size is not meaningful. This chain links TRBV11-1 with TRBJ2-7, with D perhaps TRBD1 (5 bases). Trimming took 3 bases from V and 1 from J, leaving 10 bases between them. The CDR3 sequence is 14 residues long. Germline V lookup: CDR1 SGHAT, CDR2 FQDESV (reference sequence). The CDR3 here is CASSFFKGSYEQYF. Here the CDR3 DNA reads TGTGCCAGCAGCTTTTTTAAGGGGTCCTACGAGCAGTACTTC.

The sample holds a few counts of this clonotype. This beta chain slipped into a library made for alpha chains as a stray read, so its size is not meaningful. V and J are TRBV9 and TRBJ2-1; TRBD2 matches 16 bases. CDR1 is SGDLS, CDR2 YYNGEE, per germline. CDR3 length: 20 residues. V was pared by 4 bases and J by 4 bases, with 14 bases of the junction left unmatched. For the CDR3, the DNA is TGTGCCAGCAGCATTTGGGAGGGGACTAGCGGGAGGGCCCTGTACAATGAGCAGTTCTTC. It yields the protein CASSIWEGTSGRALYNEQFF.

As concerns this clonotype: Since the library was made to target alpha chains, this beta chain is a stray read and its abundance is not meaningful. The V call is TRBV12-3 or TRBV12-4, the J call TRBJ1-1; D not certain. The CDR3 consists of 14 residues. Between the trimmed V and J ends, which lost 7 bases and 3 bases, there was a span of 15 bases. CDR3 bases: TGTGCCAGCATCTCCACCGGGCGCTACACTGAAGCTTTCTTT. Amino acid sequence: CASISTGRYTEAFF.

This clonotype was recorded at least ten times. This beta chain appears as a stray read in a library generated for alpha chains; its size is not informative. The chain couples TRBV24-1 to TRBJ2-5; 9 bases map to TRBD1. The CDR3 is 16 residues long. Germline V gives CDR1 KGHDR, CDR2 SFDVKD. The V gene end was trimmed by 4 bases and the J gene end by 4 bases; junction bases not matched to a gene: 9. The CDR3 DNA reads TGTGCCACCAGTGAGTCAAAAGGACAGGGGAGAGAGACCCAGTACTTC. Translating gives CATSESKGQGRETQYF.

The sample holds many counts of this clonotype. Found in a library prepared for alpha chains, this beta chain is an off-target read, and its abundance has little meaning. V and J are TRBV6-6 and TRBJ1-1, with D possibly being TRBD1 (5 bases). The germline V gene encodes CDR1 MNHNY and CDR2 SVGAGI (reference sequence). The germline V and J ends were trimmed by 4 bases and 1 base, with 10 bases remaining between them. The CDR3 is made up of 14 amino acids. CDR3 residues: CASSLSGWNTEAFF. The CDR3 DNA reads as TGTGCCAGCAGTTTATCAGGGTGGAACACTGAAGCTTTCTTT.

This clonotype was seen many times. This beta chain represents an off-target read in a library built for alpha chains; its size is of limited meaning. V gene TRBV29-1 combines with J gene TRBJ2-7; 8 positions agree with TRBD2. Looked up from germline, CDR1 is SQVTM and CDR2 is ANQGSEA. The CDR3 totals 14 residues. Trimming at V came to 5 bases and at J to 5 bases, leaving 11 bases not matched to a gene. The CDR3 spells CSVQIAGGPHEQYF. In DNA, the CDR3 is TGCAGCGTTCAGATCGCGGGAGGTCCCCACGAGCAGTACTTC.

This clonotype is large in the sample. Because the library targeted alpha chains, this beta chain is an off-target read whose size means little. The chain is built from TRBV3-1 and TRBJ2-5; 9 bases map to TRBD1. CDR1 and CDR2 from the germline V gene are LGHDT and YNNKEL (reference sequence). CDR3 length: 15 residues. V was clipped by 2 bases and J by 4 bases; unmatched bases: 5. The CDR3 sequence is CASSQQLTGGETQYF. In DNA form, the CDR3 reads TGTGCCAGCAGCCAACAACTGACAGGGGGAGAGACCCAGTACTTC.

The sample holds a few counts of this clonotype. This beta chain came through as a stray read in a library set up for alpha chains, and its size says little. The rearrangement uses TRBV7-9 and TRBJ1-5; D gene ambiguous. With 1 base removed from V and 4 bases from J, the gap between germline ends came to 2 bases. In germline, CDR1 is SEHNR, CDR2 FQNEAQ (reference sequence). The CDR3 has 12 amino acids. The CDR3 sequence is CASSLENQPQHF. DNA of the CDR3: TGTGCCAGCAGCTTAGAAAATCAGCCCCAGCATTTT.

This clonotype was observed many times. This beta chain is an unintended read in a library built for alpha chains; its size means little. The J gene is TRBJ2-1, the V gene TRBV9; TRBD2 matches 13 bases. V lost 0 bases and J lost 8; bases outside the gene matches: 5. CDR1 SGDLS and CDR2 YYNGEE come from the germline V gene. The CDR3 covers 16 residues. The CDR3 sequence is CASSVGTSGRLDEQFF. In DNA form, the CDR3 reads TGTGCCAGCAGCGTAGGGACTAGCGGGAGATTAGATGAGCAGTTCTTC.

This clonotype was seen at least ten times. This beta chain slipped into a library made for alpha chains as a stray read, so its size is not meaningful. CDR3 coding DNA: TGTGCCAGCAGCTTGGTCGGACAGGGGGGTACCTACGAGCAGTACTTC. This codes for CASSLVGQGGTYEQYF. The J gene is TRBJ2-7, the V gene TRBV11-2, with 10 nucleotides matching TRBD1. Germline V gene sequence: CDR1 SGHAT, CDR2 FQNNGV. The CDR3 is 16 amino acids. Losses at the gene ends were 3 bases for V and 2 bases for J; bases not matched to a gene: 7.

This clonotype was seen repeatedly, ten times or more. Being off target in a library aimed at alpha chains, this beta chain has a size of little meaning. The V and J genes are TRBV5-4 and TRBJ2-7, with D unresolved. Trimming removed 0 bases at V and 6 bases at J, with 13 bases between. The length of the CDR3 is 14 residues. Looked up from germline, CDR1 is SGHNT and CDR2 is YYREEE (reference sequence). The CDR3 is CASSLDGSTIEQYF. The DNA of the CDR3 is TGTGCCAGCAGCTTGGATGGCAGTACGATCGAGCAGTACTTC.

This clonotype is categorized as large (0.1 to 1%). This beta chain appears as a stray read in a library generated for alpha chains; its size is not informative. This chain links TRBV5-1 with TRBJ1-6; TRBD1 might be the D (5 bases). Trimming left V 5 bases short and J 7 bases short, with 16 bases between. The CDR3 has 15 amino acids. Germline loops: CDR1 SGHRS, CDR2 YFSETQ. For the CDR3, the DNA is TGCGCCAGCAGGGTCGACAGTAGATCGAATTCACCCCTCCACTTT. Translation: CASRVDSRSNSPLHF.

In this sample, this clonotype turned up many times. Within a library made for alpha chains, this beta chain is off target, and its count is uninformative. The rearrangement links TRBV20-1 to TRBJ2-1, with D tentatively TRBD1 (5 bases). The V gene's germline CDR1 is DFQATT and CDR2 SNEGSKA (reference sequence). The V end was cut by 3 bases, the J end by 10 bases, with 10 bases between. The CDR3 spans 11 residues. The CDR3 sequence is CSASRAGEQFF. CDR3 coding DNA: TGCAGTGCTAGCCGTGCAGGGGAGCAGTTCTTC.

In regard to this clonotype: The library was designed around alpha chains, so this beta chain is a stray read whose abundance carries little weight. This chain links TRBV6-5 with TRBJ1-1; the match to TRBD1 covers 9 bases. The germline V gene encodes CDR1 MNHEY and CDR2 SVGAGI. This CDR3 is built from 14 residues. V shed 7 bases, J shed 0 bases, and the junction held 3 bases outside the gene matches. CDR3 nucleotides: TGTGCCAGCACCCGGACAGGGGTGAACACTGAAGCTTTCTTT. Protein sequence: CASTRTGVNTEAFF.

About this clonotype itself: With the library built for alpha chains, this beta chain is off target and its frequency is not meaningful. The chain has TRBV27 and TRBJ2-5, with 7 bases fitting TRBD1. Germline CDR1 and CDR2: MNHEY and SMNVEV (reference sequence). The CDR3 contains 15 residues. Germline trimming cut 4 bases from V and 5 bases from J; bases unmatched to any gene: 10. The CDR3 DNA reads TGTGCCAGCAGTTCCCTTCTAGGGGGCGGGGAGACCCAGTACTTC. The encoded protein is CASSSLLGGGETQYF.

This clonotype has a count of ten or more. Since it is a stray read in a library aimed at alpha chains, this beta chain has a size that is not meaningful. The J gene is TRBJ2-3, the V gene TRBV27; D is unresolved. Per germline, CDR1 MNHEY and CDR2 SMNVEV (reference sequence). V was pared by 4 bases and J by 2 bases, with 13 bases between. This CDR3 contains 15 residues. Here the CDR3 reads CASSSREAHTDTQYF. The CDR3 nucleotides are TGTGCCAGCAGTTCCCGTGAAGCGCACACAGATACGCAGTATTTT.

This clonotype came up many times. For a library built for alpha chains, this beta chain is a stray read; little rests on its size. The rearrangement links TRBV7-2 to TRBJ2-2; no clear D. The germline V and J ends were trimmed by 1 base and 4 bases, with 10 bases remaining between them. CDR3 size: 15 residues. Germline CDR1 SGHTA, CDR2 FQGNSA. CDR3 in DNA: TGTGCCAGCAGCTTAGGCACAGCTCGCACCGGGGAGCTGTTTTTT. Protein: CASSLGTARTGELFF.

The table lists this clonotype with many counts. This beta chain represents an off-target read in a library built for alpha chains; its size is of limited meaning. This sequence joins TRBV7-8 and TRBJ2-5; possible D gene TRBD1, 6 bases. Germline CDR1 is SGHVS and CDR2 is FQNEAQ. The CDR3 length is 12 residues. Trimming stripped 9 bases from V and 6 bases from J, with 14 bases between. This CDR3 reads CAREQGPKTQYF. CDR3 DNA: TGTGCCAGAGAACAGGGTCCTAAGACCCAGTACTTC.

This clonotype was recorded many times. This beta chain appears as a stray read in a library generated for alpha chains; its size is not informative. The V and J genes are TRBV7-9 and TRBJ2-7; 8 positions match TRBD1. This CDR3 has 15 residues. CDR1 SEHNR and CDR2 FQNEAQ come from the germline V gene (reference sequence). V lost 5 bases to trimming and J lost 3 bases; unmatched junction nucleotides: 9. CDR3 DNA: TGTGCCAGCAGCCCTCCTGGGACAGGAGACTACGAGCAGTACTTC. As protein: CASSPPGTGDYEQYF.

This clonotype counts as hyperexpanded. Since it is a stray read in a library aimed at alpha chains, this beta chain has a size that is not meaningful. V gene TRBV29-1 combines with J gene TRBJ1-1, with D possibly being TRBD1 (5 bases). Trimming shortened V by 3 bases and J by 10 bases, and 18 bases separated the two germline ends. The CDR3 is 13 residues long. Germline V gene lookup returns CDR1 SQVTM and CDR2 ANQGSEA. The CDR3 sequence: CSVEGVTRGGAFF. In nucleotides, the CDR3 is TGCAGCGTTGAGGGGGTTACAAGAGGAGGAGCTTTCTTT.

This clonotype was counted many times. This beta chain is a stray read from a library made for alpha chains; its abundance is not meaningful. The gene calls are TRBV7-6 and TRBJ2-3; TRBD2 aligns across 12 bases. Germline CDR1 reads SGHVS; CDR2 reads FNYEAQ. The V and J ends lost 5 bases and 2 bases, in that order; junction bases with no gene match: 8. CDR3 length: 17 residues. The CDR3 sequence: CASSPRLAGEITDTQYF. The CDR3 DNA reads as TGTGCCAGCAGCCCACGACTAGCGGGAGAAATCACAGATACGCAGTATTTT.